This TCR beta chain was retrieved from a study of glioma-infiltrating T cells. Amplification of TCR alpha and beta CDR3 regions from RNA used iRepertoire nested multiplex PCR. In TCRdb, the multiplex PCR reads were re-called with MiXCR into one record per CDR3 protein. Among tens of thousands of distinct CDR3 sequences listed, 23% were seen once. Note on this clonotype: A read error may be the cause here, since a much bigger clone is one base away. This CDR3 is missing its conserved last phenylalanine or tryptophan, likely due to a read error. No DNA is shown, since the ends of the CDR3 on it are uncertain; the CDR3 is the one TCRdb lists.

Germline values: CDR1 SEHNR, CDR2 FQNEAQ (reference sequence). With termini counted, the CDR3 has 11 amino acids. The V call is TRBV7-9, the J call TRBJ2-7. Sequences were obtained from glioma tissue, nonneoplastic brain tissue, or PBMCs (not recorded which). This clonotype was obtained from a human donor with low-grade glioma or glioblastoma, undergoing nonglioma brain surgery, or in good health (not recorded which). CDR3 sequence reads: CASSLDGTRYI.